This T cell receptor beta chain is from a study of cytomegalovirus exposure and HLA in healthy donors. Whole-study results and caveats: The HLA-A and HLA-B alleles of most subjects were reportedly predicted accurately from TCR beta sequences.

13 Jbeta primers and 60 Vbeta primers were used for the PCR. The data were produced by immunoSEQ multiplex PCR, yet TCRdb's version contains in-frame clones alone and is incomplete. The sample includes more than 85,000 clones, around 77% seen only once; the top ten take roughly 2%. As concerns this clone: The antigen is unknown.

The sequenced sample was PBMCs. The receptor was isolated from a boy aged 5-17 years in good health and CMV-seronegative.

The CDR3 nucleotides read TGTGCCATCAGTGAGTCCCCAGGGAACACAGATACGCAGTATTTT. Its protein is CAISESPGNTDTQYF. V usage is TRBV10-3 and J usage is TRBJ2-3; possible D gene TRBD1, 5 bases. Between the trimmed V and J ends, which lost 0 bases and 2 bases, there was a span of 9 bases. Germline V gene data show CDR1 as ENHRY and CDR2 as SYGVKD. The CDR3 totals 15 residues.